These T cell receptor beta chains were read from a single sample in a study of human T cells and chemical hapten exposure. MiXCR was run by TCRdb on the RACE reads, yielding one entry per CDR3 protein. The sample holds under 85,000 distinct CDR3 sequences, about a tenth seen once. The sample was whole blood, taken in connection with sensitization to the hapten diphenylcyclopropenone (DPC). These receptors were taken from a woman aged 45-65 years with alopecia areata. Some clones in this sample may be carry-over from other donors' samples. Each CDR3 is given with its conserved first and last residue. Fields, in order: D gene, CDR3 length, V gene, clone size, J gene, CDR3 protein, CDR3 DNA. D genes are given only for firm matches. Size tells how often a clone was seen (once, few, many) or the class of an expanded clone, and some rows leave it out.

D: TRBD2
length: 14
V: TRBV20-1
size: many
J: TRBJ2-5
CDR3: CSAPGAGGRETQYF
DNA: TGCAGTGCCCCGGGAGCGGGAGGTCGGGAGACCCAGTACTTC

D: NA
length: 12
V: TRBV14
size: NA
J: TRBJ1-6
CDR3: CASSVTNSPLHF
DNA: TGTGCCAGCAGCGTAACCAATTCACCCCTCCACTTT

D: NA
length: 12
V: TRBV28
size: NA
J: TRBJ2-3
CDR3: CASSTSTDTQYF
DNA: TGTGCCAGCTCGACTAGTACAGATACGCAGTATTTT

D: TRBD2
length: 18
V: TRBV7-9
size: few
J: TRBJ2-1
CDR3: CASSLFRISGTSGIGQFF
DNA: TGTGCCAGCAGCTTATTTAGAATCTCCGGGACTAGCGGGATCGGGCAGTTCTTC

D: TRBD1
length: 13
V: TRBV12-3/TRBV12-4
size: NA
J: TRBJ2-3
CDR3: CASRQGGTDTQYF
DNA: TGTGCCAGCCGACAGGGTGGAACAGATACGCAGTATTTT

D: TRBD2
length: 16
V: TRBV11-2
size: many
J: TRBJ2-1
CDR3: CASSQGVSGRGREQFF
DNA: TGTGCCAGCAGCCAAGGAGTAAGCGGGAGAGGTCGTGAGCAGTTCTTC

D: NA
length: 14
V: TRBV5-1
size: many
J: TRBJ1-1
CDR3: CASSLEGHNTEAFF
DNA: TGCGCCAGCAGCTTAGAGGGCCACAACACTGAAGCTTTCTTT

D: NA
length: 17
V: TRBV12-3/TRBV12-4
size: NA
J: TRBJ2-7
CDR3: CASSPNAPGTLLYEQYF
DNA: TGTGCCAGCAGCCCCAATGCCCCCGGGACTCTCCTCTACGAGCAGTACTTC

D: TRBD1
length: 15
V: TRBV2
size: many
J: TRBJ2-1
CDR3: CASSESGQGANEQFF
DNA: TGTGCCAGCAGTGAATCGGGACAGGGGGCGAATGAGCAGTTCTTC

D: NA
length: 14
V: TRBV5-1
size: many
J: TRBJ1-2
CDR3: CASSLAVQNYGYTF
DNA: TGCGCCAGCAGCTTGGCAGTACAGAACTATGGCTACACCTTC

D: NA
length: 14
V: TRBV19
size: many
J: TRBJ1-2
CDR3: CASSIVAGPSGYTF
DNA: TGTGCCAGTAGTATAGTAGCAGGACCCAGCGGCTACACCTTC

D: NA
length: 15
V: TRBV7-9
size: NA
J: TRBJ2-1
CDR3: CASSPVWPNHNEQFF
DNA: TGTGCCAGCAGCCCCGTATGGCCAAACCACAATGAGCAGTTCTTC

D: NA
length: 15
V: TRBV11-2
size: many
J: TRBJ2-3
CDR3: CASSPPGPPSSTQYF
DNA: TGTGCCAGCAGCCCTCCAGGGCCACCCTCTTCTACGCAGTATTTT

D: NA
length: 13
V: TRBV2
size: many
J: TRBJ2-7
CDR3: CASSEPSSYEQYF
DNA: TGTGCCAGCAGTGAACCAAGCTCCTACGAGCAGTACTTC

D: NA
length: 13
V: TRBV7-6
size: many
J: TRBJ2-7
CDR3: CASSSGNGREQYF
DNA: TGTGCCAGCAGTTCGGGTAACGGCCGCGAGCAGTACTTC

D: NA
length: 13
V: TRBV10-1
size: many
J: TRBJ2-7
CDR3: CASSVGRVREQYF
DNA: TGCGCCAGCAGTGTAGGACGAGTACGCGAGCAGTACTTC

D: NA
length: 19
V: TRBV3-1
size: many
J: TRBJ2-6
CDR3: CASSQSGPEVFSGANVLTF
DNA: TGTGCCAGCAGCCAGTCGGGACCGGAAGTATTCTCCGGGGCCAACGTCCTGACTTTC

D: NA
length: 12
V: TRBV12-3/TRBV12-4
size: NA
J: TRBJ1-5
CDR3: CASSPNNQPQHF
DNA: TGTGCCAGCAGTCCCAACAATCAGCCCCAGCATTTT

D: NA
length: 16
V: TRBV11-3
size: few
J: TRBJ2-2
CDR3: CASSLVAVANTGELFF
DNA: TGTGCCAGCAGCTTAGTGGCGGTTGCGAACACCGGGGAGCTGTTTTTT

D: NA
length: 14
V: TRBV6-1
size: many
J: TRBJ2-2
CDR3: CASSEGVRAGELFF
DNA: TGTGCCAGCAGTGAAGGAGTCCGGGCGGGGGAGCTGTTTTTT

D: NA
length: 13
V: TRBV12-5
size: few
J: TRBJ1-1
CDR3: CASGLNSNTEAFF
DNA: TGTGCTAGTGGTTTGAATTCGAACACTGAAGCTTTCTTT

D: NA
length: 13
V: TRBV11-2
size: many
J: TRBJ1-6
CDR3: CASSWGRNSPLHF
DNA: TGTGCCAGCAGCTGGGGACGGAATTCACCCCTCCACTTT

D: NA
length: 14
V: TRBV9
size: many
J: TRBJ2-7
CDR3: CASSRRWEAYEQYF
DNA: TGTGCCAGCAGCCGCCGGTGGGAGGCCTACGAGCAGTACTTC

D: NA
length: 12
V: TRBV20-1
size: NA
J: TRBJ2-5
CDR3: CSAPDPGETQYF
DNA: TGCAGTGCCCCCGATCCGGGGGAGACCCAGTACTTC

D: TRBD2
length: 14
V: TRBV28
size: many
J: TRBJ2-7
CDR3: CASSQSGTSYEQYF
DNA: TGTGCCAGCAGCCAGAGCGGGACCTCTTACGAGCAGTACTTC

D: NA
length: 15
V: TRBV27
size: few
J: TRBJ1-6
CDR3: CASSFQAYYNSPLHF
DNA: TGTGCCAGCAGTTTCCAGGCCTACTATAATTCACCCCTCCACTTT

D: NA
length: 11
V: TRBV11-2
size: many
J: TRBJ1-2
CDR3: CASSLRGGYTF
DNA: TGTGCCAGCAGCTTGAGGGGCGGCTACACCTTC

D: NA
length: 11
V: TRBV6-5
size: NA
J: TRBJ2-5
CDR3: CASSYMGAQYF
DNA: TGTGCCAGCAGTTACATGGGGGCCCAGTACTTC

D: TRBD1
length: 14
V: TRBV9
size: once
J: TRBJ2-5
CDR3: CASSAWDRGETQYF
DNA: TGTGCCAGCAGCGCTTGGGACAGGGGGGAGACCCAGTACTTC

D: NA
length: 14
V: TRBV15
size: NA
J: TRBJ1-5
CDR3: CATSREQGPQPQHF
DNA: TGTGCCACCAGCAGAGAACAGGGACCTCAGCCCCAGCATTTT

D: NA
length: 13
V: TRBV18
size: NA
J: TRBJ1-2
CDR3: CASSLTEKEGYTF
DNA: TGTGCCAGCTCACTCACCGAGAAAGAAGGCTACACCTTC

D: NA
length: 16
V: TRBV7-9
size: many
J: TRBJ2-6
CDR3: CVSRPDSGSGANVLTF
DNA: TGTGTCAGCAGGCCCGACTCTGGCTCTGGGGCCAACGTCCTGACTTTC

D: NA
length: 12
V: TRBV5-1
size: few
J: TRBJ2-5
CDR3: CASSFDRETQYF
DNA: TGCGCCAGCAGCTTCGACCGAGAGACCCAGTACTTC

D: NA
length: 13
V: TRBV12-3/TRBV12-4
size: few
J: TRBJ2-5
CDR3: CASSFQPQETQYF
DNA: TGTGCCAGCAGTTTTCAACCTCAAGAGACCCAGTACTTC

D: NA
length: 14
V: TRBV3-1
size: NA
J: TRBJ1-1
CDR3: CASSQDLPDTEAFF
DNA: TGTGCCAGCAGCCAAGACCTTCCGGACACTGAAGCTTTCTTT

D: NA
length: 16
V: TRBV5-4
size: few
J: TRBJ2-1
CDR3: CASSRPQGSSYNEQFF
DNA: TGTGCCAGCAGCCGTCCCCAGGGTTCATCCTACAATGAGCAGTTCTTC

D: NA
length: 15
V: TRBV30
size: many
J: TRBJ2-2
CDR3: CAWSRGRTDTGELFF
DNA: TGTGCCTGGAGTAGGGGCAGGACCGACACCGGGGAGCTGTTTTTT

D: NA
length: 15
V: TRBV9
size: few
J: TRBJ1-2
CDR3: CASSVDGTGNYGYTF
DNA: TGTGCCAGCAGCGTCGATGGGACGGGGAACTATGGCTACACCTTC

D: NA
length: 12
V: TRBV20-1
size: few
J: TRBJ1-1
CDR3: CRRRGLGTEAFF
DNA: TGCAGACGCAGGGGCCTTGGTACTGAAGCTTTCTTT

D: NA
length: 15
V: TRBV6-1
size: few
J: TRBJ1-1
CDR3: CASRSNSLPNTEAFF
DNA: TGTGCCAGCAGGTCGAACAGCCTCCCGAACACTGAAGCTTTCTTT

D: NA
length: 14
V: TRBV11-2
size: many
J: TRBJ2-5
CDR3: CASSLGVRGETQYF
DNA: TGTGCCAGCAGCTTAGGAGTGAGGGGTGAGACCCAGTACTTC

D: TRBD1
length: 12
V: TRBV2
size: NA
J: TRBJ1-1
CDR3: CASYYRGLEAFF
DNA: TGTGCCAGCTACTACAGGGGCCTTGAAGCTTTCTTT

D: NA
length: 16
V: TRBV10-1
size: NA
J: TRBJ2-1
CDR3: CASSNPGTKAYNEQFF
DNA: TGCGCCAGCAGTAACCCCGGGACGAAAGCCTACAATGAGCAGTTCTTC

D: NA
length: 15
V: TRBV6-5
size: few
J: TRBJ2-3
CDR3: CASSRGRMSTDTQYF
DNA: TGTGCCAGCAGCCGTGGGCGGATGAGCACAGATACGCAGTATTTT

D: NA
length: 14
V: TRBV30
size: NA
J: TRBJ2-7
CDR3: CAWSSQGSSYEQYF
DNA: TGTGCCTGGAGTTCCCAGGGGAGCTCCTACGAGCAGTACTTC

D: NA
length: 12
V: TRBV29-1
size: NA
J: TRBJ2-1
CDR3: CSVGVAHNEQFF
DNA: TGCAGCGTTGGAGTAGCTCACAATGAGCAGTTCTTC

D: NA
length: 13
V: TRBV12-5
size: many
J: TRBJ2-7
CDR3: CASGLGGNYEQYF
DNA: TGTGCTAGTGGTTTGGGCGGAAACTACGAGCAGTACTTC

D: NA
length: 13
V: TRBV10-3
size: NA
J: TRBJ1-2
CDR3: CAISGGQGDGYTF
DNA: TGTGCCATCAGTGGAGGGCAGGGAGATGGCTACACCTTC

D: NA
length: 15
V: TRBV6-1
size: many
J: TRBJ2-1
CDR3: CASSEELLRYNEQFF
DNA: TGTGCCAGCAGTGAAGAATTACTCCGTTACAATGAGCAGTTCTTC

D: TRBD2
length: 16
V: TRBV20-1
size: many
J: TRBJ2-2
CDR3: CSASHGLAGPTGELFF
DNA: TGCAGTGCTAGCCATGGACTAGCGGGACCCACCGGGGAGCTGTTTTTT

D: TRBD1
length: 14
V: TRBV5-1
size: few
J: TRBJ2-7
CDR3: CASSGLRQGDEQYF
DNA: TGCGCCAGCAGTGGTTTGCGACAGGGAGACGAGCAGTACTTC

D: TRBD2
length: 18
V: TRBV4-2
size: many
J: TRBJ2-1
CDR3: CASSRAGTSGAGHNEQFF
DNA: TGTGCCAGCAGCCGGGCTGGGACTAGCGGGGCCGGGCACAATGAGCAGTTCTTC

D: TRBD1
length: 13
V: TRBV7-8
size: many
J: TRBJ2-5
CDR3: CASRGTVQETQYF
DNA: TGTGCCAGCAGGGGGACAGTCCAAGAGACCCAGTACTTC

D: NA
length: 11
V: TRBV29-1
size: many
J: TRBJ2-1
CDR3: CSVAPTHEQFF
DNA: TGCAGCGTTGCACCAACCCATGAGCAGTTCTTC